Below, 5 T cell receptor beta chains from the same sample are listed, as sequenced in a study of PD-1 blockade in classical Hodgkin lymphoma. Only in-frame clones appear in the TCRdb table, and some are missing; sequencing was by immunoSEQ multiplex PCR. The sample gives 25,000 to 35,000 clones, about 72% of which show up once; about 3.9% is in the top ten. The time point here: cycle 4 day 1 (C4D1), after more than 5 weeks of nivolumab. Every patient experienced relapse after autologous stem cell transplantation, and brentuximab vedotin exposure varied. Specimen: peripheral blood mononuclear cells (PBMCs), collected before the fourth cycle of nivolumab. The receptors were gathered from a human donor with classical Hodgkin lymphoma.

This clone has more than one count but fewer than ten. V usage is TRBV28 and J usage is TRBJ2-5; 8 nucleotides align to TRBD2. With 3 bases clipped from V and 5 bases from J, the junction kept 11 bases outside the gene matches. Per germline, CDR1 MDHEN and CDR2 SYDVKM. This CDR3 is 16 amino acids long. In DNA, the CDR3 is TGTGCCAGCAGTTTGGCGGGGGGACCTCGTCGGGAGACCCAGTACTTC. Its translation is CASSLAGGPRRETQYF. Drawing the rest from reference TRBV28 and TRBJ2-5, the complete variable domain is DVKVTQSSRYLVKRTGEKVFLECVQDMDHENMFWYRQDPGLGLRLIYFSYDVKMKEKGDIPEGYSVSREKKERFSLILESASTNQTSMYLCASSLAGGPRRETQYFGPGTRLLVL.

The rearrangement joins TRBV2 to TRBJ2-5, with 10 bases aligning to TRBD2. Germline V gives CDR1 SNHLY, CDR2 FYNNEI. V was clipped by 8 bases and J by 2 bases; unmatched bases: 14. The CDR3 has 17 residues. The CDR3 loop reads CASYGASGGRTQETQYF. The CDR3 DNA is TGTGCCAGCTACGGGGCTAGCGGGGGAAGGACTCAAGAGACCCAGTACTTC.

This chain joins TRBV7-9 and TRBJ2-3; D possibly corresponds to TRBD2 (6 bases). Germline V gives CDR1 SEHNR, CDR2 FQNEAQ (reference sequence). CDR3 size: 16 residues. Trimming left V 10 bases short and J 0 bases short, with 20 bases between. CDR3 nucleotide sequence: TGTGCCACCTCCGGTCGAGTCAGCGGGAGCACAGATACGCAGTATTTT. Its translation is CATSGRVSGSTDTQYF.

With respect to this clone: Other DNA sequences within the sample encode an identical CDR3. V and J are TRBV19 and TRBJ2-1; 12 positions agree with TRBD2. This CDR3 comprises 16 residues. J lost 0 bases, V lost 6 bases, and 3 bases had no gene match. The germline V gene has CDR1 LNHDA and CDR2 SQIVND (reference sequence). CDR3 bases: TGTGCCAGTAGAACTAGCGGGGGGAGCTCCTACAATGAGCAGTTCTTC. Translation gives CASRTSGGSSYNEQFF.

This chain joins TRBV4-1 and TRBJ1-2, with D perhaps matching TRBD1 (5 bases). Per germline, CDR1 MGHRA and CDR2 YSYEKL. This CDR3 has 12 residues. Trimming pared 0 bases from V and 7 bases from J, leaving 6 bases between. The CDR3 loop is CASSQDGGGYTF. As DNA, the CDR3 is TGCGCCAGCAGCCAAGATGGGGGTGGCTACACCTTC.